Below are 20 T cell receptor beta chains sequenced from a single sample in a study of cytomegalovirus exposure and HLA in healthy donors. The PCR contained 60 Vbeta and 13 Jbeta primers. Profiling relied on immunoSEQ multiplex PCR, and the TCRdb table lists in-frame clones only, not all of them. The sample shows 59,000 or so clones, about 69% of them seen only once. Input material: PBMCs. The source of these receptors is a man between 25 and 39 years old in good health and CMV-seropositive.

The genes are TRBV19 and TRBJ1-5; no clear D. This CDR3 is built from 14 residues. The V gene's germline CDR1 is LNHDA and CDR2 SQIVND (reference sequence). V gave up 3 bases and J gave up 0 bases, with 6 bases separating them. The CDR3 nucleotides are TGTGCCAGTAGTATGGCATATAGCAATCAGCCCCAGCATTTT. Residues: CASSMAYSNQPQHF.

The V gene is TRBV7-8, the J gene TRBJ1-5; possible D gene TRBD1, 6 bases. CDR1 is SGHVS, CDR2 FQNEAQ, per germline. V lost 3 bases and J lost 1, with 10 bases in between. The CDR3 loop spans 15 amino acids. CDR3 region: CASSFAGASNQPQHF. CDR3 bases: TGTGCCAGCAGCTTCGCAGGGGCCAGCAATCAGCCCCAGCATTTT. The full variable domain, with the rest looked up from reference TRBV7-8 and TRBJ1-5, is GAGVSQSPRYKVAKRGQDVALRCDPISGHVSLFWYQQALGQGPEFLTYFQNEAQLDKSGLPSDRFFAERPEGSVSTLKIQRTQQEDSAVYLCASSFAGASNQPQHFGDGTRLSIL.

This chain joins TRBV6-5 and TRBJ1-1, with no clear D. V was pared by 6 bases and J by 7 bases, with 9 bases between. The V gene's germline CDR1 is MNHEY and CDR2 SVGAGI. The CDR3 has 11 residues. CDR3 amino acids: CASRVYGEAFF. In DNA form, the CDR3 reads TGTGCCAGCAGGGTCTACGGTGAAGCTTTCTTT.

The chain couples TRBV27 to TRBJ2-7; 9 nucleotides line up with TRBD1. Looked up from germline, CDR1 is MNHEY and CDR2 is SMNVEV (reference sequence). The CDR3 is 15 amino acids. V was clipped by 5 bases and J by 2 bases; unmatched bases: 7. This chain's CDR3 is CASSPGQGWTYEQYF. In DNA form, the CDR3 reads TGTGCCAGCAGTCCCGGACAGGGGTGGACCTACGAGCAGTACTTC.

The V and J genes are TRBV11-3 and TRBJ2-3; 10 nucleotides align to TRBD2. Germline V gives CDR1 SGHNT, CDR2 YENEEA. The CDR3 sequence is 14 residues long. After removal of 5 bases from V and 1 base from J, the junction contained 0 bases not matched to a gene. This CDR3 reads CASSGTSGTDTQYF. The CDR3 DNA reads as TGTGCCAGCAGCGGGACTAGCGGCACAGATACGCAGTATTTT. Full variable domain (missing parts from reference TRBV11-3 and TRBJ2-3): EAGVVQSPRYKIIEKKQPVAFWCNPISGHNTLYWYLQNLGQGPELLIRYENEEAVDDSQLPKDRFSAERLKGVDSTLKIQPAELGDSAVYLCASSGTSGTDTQYFGPGTRLTVL.

Comment on this clone: At the DNA level, this CDR3 is encoded by other sequences in the same sample as well. This chain joins TRBV18 and TRBJ1-5; D is uncertain. CDR1 is KGHSH, CDR2 LQKENI, per germline. V lost 3 bases and J lost 2, with 11 bases in between. There are 15 residues in the CDR3. In DNA form, the CDR3 reads TGTGCCAGCTCACCCCCGGGTGAGGGCAATCAGCCCCAGCATTTT. Translation gives CASSPPGEGNQPQHF.

The chain combines TRBV4-2 with TRBJ1-2; 9 bases map to TRBD1. Germline V CDR1 and CDR2: LGHNA, YNFKEQ. Germline trimming cut 0 bases from V and 4 bases from J; bases unmatched to any gene: 12. There are 18 residues in the CDR3. This chain's CDR3 is CASSQDLIDRGNFYGYTF. Here the CDR3 DNA reads TGTGCCAGCAGCCAAGATCTGATCGACAGGGGGAACTTCTATGGCTACACCTTC.

This clone was recorded a few times. The rearrangement uses TRBV5-1 and TRBJ1-1; D remains ambiguous. Trimming stripped 0 bases from V and 4 bases from J, with 10 bases between. Germline V gene lookup returns CDR1 SGHRS and CDR2 YFSETQ. The CDR3 covers 14 residues. The CDR3 reads CASSLGPPGTEAFF. CDR3 coding DNA: TGCGCCAGCAGCTTGGGCCCCCCAGGCACTGAAGCTTTCTTT.

The V and J genes are TRBV30 and TRBJ1-1; D gene uncertain. Germline V gene data show CDR1 as GTSNPN and CDR2 as SVGIG (reference sequence). Trimming took off 2 bases at V and 10 bases at J, with 8 bases between the two ends. The length of the CDR3 is 10 residues. In nucleotides, the CDR3 is TGTGCCTGGAGTCAGATTGGAGCTTTCTTT. Translated, it gives CAWSQIGAFF.

This chain connects TRBV9 to TRBJ2-1; 9 nucleotides line up with TRBD1. Germline CDR1 and CDR2: SGDLS and YYNGEE. This CDR3 region has 15 residues. The V gene end was trimmed by 4 bases and the J gene end by 7 bases; junction bases not matched to a gene: 9. CDR3 sequence: CASSSSGTGTNEQFF. The CDR3 nucleotides read TGTGCCAGCAGCTCTTCTGGGACAGGGACGAATGAGCAGTTCTTC.

This clone was seen just once. The chain couples TRBV2 to TRBJ1-6, with 11 bases matching TRBD1. Germline V gives CDR1 SNHLY, CDR2 FYNNEI. V trimming: 7 bases; J trimming: 8 bases; junction bases outside the gene matches: 4. This CDR3 has 14 residues. For the CDR3, the DNA is TGTGCCAGCACCCCGGGACAGGGGGATTCACCCCTCCACTTT. Its translation: CASTPGQGDSPLHF.

The rearrangement links TRBV4-3 to TRBJ1-5; the D is unclear. This CDR3 has 18 residues. With 4 bases removed from V and 2 bases from J, the gap between germline ends came to 21 bases. Per germline, CDR1 LGHNA and CDR2 YSLEER. CDR3 nucleotides: TGCGCCAGCAGCCGAACTAGATACGGGGAAGCAGGCAATCAGCCCCAGCATTTT. It specifies CASSRTRYGEAGNQPQHF.

In DNA form, the CDR3 reads TGTGCCAGCAGCTTAGAGGGGAGGGGGGGTGCGCCCCAGCATTTT. It translates to CASSLEGRGGAPQHF. The chain couples TRBV11-2 to TRBJ1-5; tentative D call: TRBD1 (6 bases). Germline lookup yields CDR1 SGHAT and CDR2 FQNNGV. The CDR3 runs to 15 residues. Trimming removed 0 bases from V and 9 bases from J, with 15 bases in between. The full variable domain, rest sourced from reference TRBV11-2 and TRBJ1-5, is EAGVAQSPRYKIIEKRQSVAFWCNPISGHATLYWYQQILGQGPKLLIQFQNNGVVDDSQLPKDRFSAERLKGVDSTLKIQPAKLEDSAVYLCASSLEGRGGAPQHFGDGTRLSIL.

The chain uses TRBV7-2 and TRBJ2-1, with D possibly matching TRBD2 (5 bases). The V and J ends lost 6 bases and 9 bases respectively, with 15 bases between them. The germline gives CDR1 SGHTA, CDR2 FQGNSA. The CDR3 loop spans 13 amino acids. This chain's CDR3 is CASSSSFEIEQFF. As DNA, the CDR3 is TGTGCCAGCAGTTCTAGCTTTGAGATTGAGCAGTTCTTC.

The V and J genes are TRBV11-2 and TRBJ1-3; D call uncertain. Germline V lookup: CDR1 SGHAT, CDR2 FQNNGV. V gave up 0 bases and J gave up 2 bases, with 14 bases separating them. CDR3 length equals 17 residues. The CDR3 bases are TGTGCCAGCAGCTTAGAGAGGAGGAGTGCGACTGGAAACACCATATATTTT. Protein: CASSLERRSATGNTIYF.

DNA of the CDR3: TGTGCCAGCACCCGGACTAGCGGGGGGCACAATGAGCAGTTCTTC. It encodes CASTRTSGGHNEQFF. The J gene is TRBJ2-1, the V gene TRBV27; 14 nucleotides line up with TRBD2. The V gene end was trimmed by 7 bases and the J gene end by 5 bases; junction bases not matched to a gene: 4. The V gene's germline CDR1 is MNHEY and CDR2 SMNVEV (reference sequence). The CDR3 covers 15 residues.

This clone appeared a few times. V and J are TRBV6-1 and TRBJ1-1; D gene unclear. Germline CDR1 is MNHNS and CDR2 is SASEGT. Trimming removed 3 bases at V and 3 bases at J, with 8 bases between. The CDR3 totals 13 residues. The CDR3 loop reads CASSDWRYTEAFF. The CDR3 region has the DNA TGTGCCAGCAGTGACTGGAGGTACACTGAAGCTTTCTTT.

The chain carries TRBV11-2 and TRBJ1-4, with D perhaps TRBD1 (6 bases). This CDR3 comprises 15 residues. Per germline, CDR1 SGHAT and CDR2 FQNNGV. V shed 1 base and J shed 8 bases, with 14 bases lying between them. In DNA form, the CDR3 reads TGTGCCAGCAGCTTAGCCCGGTACAGGGACGAAAAACTGTTTTTT. Protein product: CASSLARYRDEKLFF.

V is TRBV5-6 and J is TRBJ1-1; D is undetermined. Trimming removed 4 bases at V and 7 bases at J, with 26 bases between. This CDR3 comprises 17 residues. Germline CDR1 and CDR2: SGHDT and YYEEEE. The CDR3 loop reads CASSLGENRPWANEAFF. Written as DNA, the CDR3 is TGTGCCAGCAGCCTGGGCGAAAACCGCCCCTGGGCAAATGAAGCTTTCTTT.

The V gene is TRBV28, the J gene TRBJ1-2; TRBD1 aligns across 8 bases. Trimming removed 8 bases from V and 2 bases from J; junction bases left unmatched: 4. CDR3 length: 13 amino acids. Germline V CDR1 and CDR2: MDHEN, SYDVKM. CDR3: CASCRTGNYGYTF. CDR3 DNA: TGTGCCAGCTGCCGGACAGGGAACTATGGCTACACCTTC.